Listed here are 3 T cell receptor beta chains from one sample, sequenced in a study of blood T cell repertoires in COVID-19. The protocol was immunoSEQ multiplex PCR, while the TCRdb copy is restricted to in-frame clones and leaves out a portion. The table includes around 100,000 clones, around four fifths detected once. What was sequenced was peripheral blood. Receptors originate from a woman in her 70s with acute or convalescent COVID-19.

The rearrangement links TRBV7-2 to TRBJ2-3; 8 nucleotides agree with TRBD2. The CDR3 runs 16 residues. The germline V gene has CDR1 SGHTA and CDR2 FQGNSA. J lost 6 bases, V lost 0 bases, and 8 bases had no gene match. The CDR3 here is CASSLAAGGGSDTQYF. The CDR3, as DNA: TGTGCCAGCAGCTTAGCGGCGGGGGGAGGATCCGATACGCAGTATTTT.

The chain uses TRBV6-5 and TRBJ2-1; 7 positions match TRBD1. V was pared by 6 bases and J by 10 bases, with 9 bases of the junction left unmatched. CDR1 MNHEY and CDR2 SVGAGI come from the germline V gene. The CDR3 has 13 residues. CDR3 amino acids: CASRGQTEREQFF. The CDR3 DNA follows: TGTGCCAGCAGGGGACAGACTGAACGGGAGCAGTTCTTC.

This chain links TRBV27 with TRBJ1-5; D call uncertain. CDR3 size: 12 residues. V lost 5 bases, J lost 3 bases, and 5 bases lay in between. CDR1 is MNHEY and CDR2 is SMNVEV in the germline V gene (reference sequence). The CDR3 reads CASSPLNQPQHF. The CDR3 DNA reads TGTGCCAGCAGTCCCCTCAATCAGCCCCAGCATTTT.